Listed here are 10 T cell receptor beta chains from one sample, sequenced in a study of T cell repertoires in cytomegalovirus infection. One entry per CDR3 protein, called by TCRdb with MiXCR from the reads. Here the sample spans 300,000 to 400,000 distinct CDR3 sequences, more than 8% being singletons. Sequencing was performed on PBMCs. The receptors were gathered from a human donor in good health (CMV status not recorded). Some clones in this sample may be carry-over from other donors' samples.

In its sample, this clonotype was seen many times. The rearrangement uses TRBV7-9 and TRBJ2-3, with a possible D match to TRBD1 (6 bases). Between the trimmed V and J ends, which lost 4 bases and 4 bases, there was a span of 21 bases. The CDR3 is 17 residues long. The V gene's germline CDR1 is SEHNR and CDR2 FQNEAQ (reference sequence). The CDR3 region has the DNA TGTGCCAGCAGCTCCGTTTGGGACACCAGAGGCTCAGATACGCAGTATTTT. Translation gives CASSSVWDTRGSDTQYF.

This clonotype has ten or more counts. V gene TRBV7-2 combines with J gene TRBJ1-5; the D is unclear. The CDR3 runs to 15 residues. Trimming pared 6 bases from V and 4 bases from J, leaving 16 bases between. CDR1 and CDR2 from the germline V gene are SGHTA and FQGNSA. CDR3 in amino acids: CASSSGRQPNQPQHF. In DNA form, the CDR3 reads TGTGCCAGCAGTTCCGGGAGGCAGCCTAATCAGCCCCAGCATTTT.

The V gene is TRBV20-1, the J gene TRBJ1-3, with 7 bases that match TRBD1. The CDR3 has 15 residues. After removal of 6 bases from V and 0 bases from J, the junction contained 8 bases not matched to a gene. Germline V gene lookup returns CDR1 DFQATT and CDR2 SNEGSKA (reference sequence). The CDR3, as DNA: TGCAGTGCCCAACTACAGGGGATCTCTGGAAACACCATATATTTT. It encodes CSAQLQGISGNTIYF.

This chain uses TRBV6-2 or TRBV6-3 with TRBJ1-3; D not certain. Germline V gene sequence: CDR1 MNHEY, CDR2 SVGEGT. The CDR3 is 16 residues long. V dropped 5 bases and J dropped 2 bases, with 16 bases sitting between them. CDR3: CASSPPMRVAGNTIYF. Written as DNA, the CDR3 is TGTGCCAGCAGTCCCCCGATGCGGGTAGCTGGAAACACCATATATTTT.

Concerning this clonotype itself: A much larger clone differs by one base, so this may be a read error. This sequence joins TRBV7-2 and TRBJ1-6; D is ambiguous. CDR1 is SGHTA and CDR2 is FQGNSA in the germline V gene. This CDR3 region has 13 residues. Here the CDR3 reads CASSSRANSPFHF. For the CDR3, the DNA is TGTGCCAGCAGCTCCAGAGCCAATTCACCCTTCCACTTT.

This chain uses TRBV19 with TRBJ2-1; 7 bases map to TRBD2. The CDR3 covers 15 residues. The ends lost 3 bases at V and 3 bases at J; junction bases unmatched: 5. Germline CDR1 and CDR2: LNHDA and SQIVND (reference sequence). The CDR3 loop is CASSMGLAVYNEQFF. CDR3 DNA: TGTGCCAGTAGTATGGGTCTAGCGGTCTACAATGAGCAGTTCTTC.

V and J are TRBV6-6 and TRBJ1-5; the D gene is possibly TRBD1 (5 bases). The germline V and J ends were trimmed by 0 bases and 7 bases, with 7 bases remaining between them. The germline CDR1 and CDR2 sequences are MNHNY and SVGAGI (reference sequence). The CDR3 is 13 residues long. CDR3 loop: CASSYSRGQPQHF. CDR3 DNA sequence: TGTGCCAGCAGTTACTCGAGGGGACAGCCCCAGCATTTT.

This clonotype has only a few counts. The chain has TRBV20-1 and TRBJ2-1; perhaps TRBD1 as D (7 bases). The germline V gene encodes CDR1 DFQATT and CDR2 SNEGSKA (reference sequence). V gave up 2 bases and J gave up 0 bases, with 20 bases separating them. The CDR3 is 18 amino acids. The CDR3 DNA sequence: TGCAGTGCTAGAAAACCCCAGGGGGGCAGGGGCTCCTACAATGAGCAGTTCTTC. This sequence encodes CSARKPQGGRGSYNEQFF.

This clonotype has at least ten counts. The gene calls are TRBV12-3 or TRBV12-4 and TRBJ2-1; D ambiguous. V lost 5 bases and J 5 bases, leaving 10 bases between the germline ends. The CDR3 spans 13 residues. The CDR3 here is CASSKDIHNEQFF. The CDR3 DNA reads TGTGCCAGCAGTAAAGACATACACAATGAGCAGTTCTTC.

This clonotype was observed many times. CDR3 DNA sequence: TGCGCCAGCAGCCAAGAATGGGGGAGCAATGAGCAGTTCTTC. It codes for CASSQEWGSNEQFF. The J gene is TRBJ2-1, the V gene TRBV4-3; D may match TRBD1 or TRBD2 (5 bases each). Trimming left V 0 bases short and J 6 bases short, with 9 bases between. Germline CDR1 LGHNA, CDR2 YSLEER. This CDR3 contains 14 residues.